The clone carrying this T cell receptor (beta chain) was seen only once. This entry comes from a study of PD-L1 blockade in urothelial cancer. Profiling relied on immunoSEQ multiplex PCR, and the TCRdb table lists in-frame clones only, not all of them. The table has roughly 90,000 clones, approximately 91% seen once. V was trimmed by 4 bases and J by 4 bases, leaving 13 bases between them. Germline V lookup: CDR1 MGHRA, CDR2 YSYEKL. The CDR3 spans 15 residues. This sequence joins TRBV4-1 and TRBJ1-4, with D tentatively TRBD1 (6 bases). The sequence came from a man aged 60-69 years with urothelial cancer. This specimen consisted of PBMCs, obtained around atezolizumab (anti-PD-L1) treatment. DNA for the CDR3: TGCGCCAGCAGCCGATCCGGGACACTTAATGAAAAACTGTTTTTT. This gives the protein CASSRSGTLNEKLFF.